Below are 17 T cell receptor beta chains sequenced from a single sample in a study of blood T cell repertoires in COVID-19. Libraries were prepared by immunoSEQ multiplex PCR; TCRdb keeps only in-frame clonotypes and omits some of them. Of hundreds of thousands of clones detected, 70% to 90% appear once; the ten largest clones hold 15% to 19%. Sequenced sample: PBMCs or T cells enriched from blood (not recorded which). These receptor sequences come from a man younger than 35 who had recovered from COVID-19.

This clone was picked up one time. V is TRBV14 and J is TRBJ2-5; a weak D match, TRBD2 (7 bases). Per the germline V gene, CDR1 is SGHDN and CDR2 is FVKESK. V was trimmed by 1 base and J by 5 bases, leaving 11 bases between them. This CDR3 is built from 14 residues. In nucleotides, the CDR3 is TGTGCCAGCAGCCAAGTCGGGGGGCACGAGACCCAGTACTTC. As protein: CASSQVGGHETQYF.

This clone has more than one count but fewer than ten. J is TRBJ2-5 and V is TRBV7-3; 13 positions agree with TRBD2. The germline V gene encodes CDR1 SGHTA and CDR2 FQGTGA. The CDR3 is 15 residues long. With V trimmed by 5 bases and J by 4 bases, 4 bases remained unmatched. CDR3 residues: CASSLLAGGAETQYF. As DNA, the CDR3 is TGTGCCAGCAGCCTACTAGCGGGAGGGGCAGAGACCCAGTACTTC.

The CDR3 reads CASRLMTSGPGELFF. The CDR3 bases are TGTGCCAGCAGACTTATGACTAGTGGGCCCGGGGAGCTGTTTTTT. The chain uses TRBV27 and TRBJ2-2; D perhaps matches TRBD2 (6 bases). V was cut by 6 bases and J by 6 bases, with 17 bases left in between. The CDR3 is made up of 15 amino acids. CDR1 and CDR2 from the germline V gene are MNHEY and SMNVEV (reference sequence).

The chain is built from TRBV5-4 and TRBJ2-3, with D tentatively TRBD1 (6 bases). This CDR3 has 17 residues. V gave up 4 bases and J gave up 0 bases, with 18 bases separating them. Germline CDR1 is SGHNT and CDR2 is YYREEE (reference sequence). The CDR3: CASSLIGQSSSTDTQYF. The CDR3 nucleotides are TGTGCCAGCAGCCTGATCGGACAGTCGTCTAGCACAGATACGCAGTATTTT.

The rearrangement links TRBV18 to TRBJ1-2; possible D gene TRBD1, 5 bases. CDR3 length: 15 residues. V lost 1 base to trimming and J lost 7 bases, with 16 bases between them. Germline V gene lookup returns CDR1 KGHSH and CDR2 LQKENI. The CDR3 DNA reads as TGTGCCAGCTCACCACGTCAGGGAGGGGAAGGTGGCTACACCTTC. Translation gives CASSPRQGGEGGYTF.

The chain employs TRBV19 and TRBJ2-5, with TRBD1 matching 8 bases. The trim removed 4 bases at V and 1 base at J, leaving 8 bases unmatched. The length of the CDR3 is 16 residues. Germline CDR1 reads LNHDA; CDR2 reads SQIVND (reference sequence). The CDR3 DNA is TGTGCCAGTAGTACCAGGACAGGGAAAAGCCAAGAGACCCAGTACTTC. Translated: CASSTRTGKSQETQYF.

The sample holds one count of this clone. In the same sample, other DNA sequences code for this CDR3. The chain employs TRBV7-2 and TRBJ1-1; D is undetermined. Germline CDR1 and CDR2: SGHTA and FQGNSA. The germline V and J ends were trimmed by 11 bases and 4 bases, with 17 bases remaining between them. The CDR3 totals 13 residues. CDR3 region: CAGRASEGTEAFF. DNA of the CDR3: TGTGCCGGGCGGGCCTCCGAAGGCACTGAAGCTTTCTTT.

Comment on this clone: Other DNA sequences in the sample encode the same CDR3. The V call is TRBV5-1, the J call TRBJ2-3; no clear D gene. This CDR3 region has 14 residues. The V and J ends lost 4 bases and 0 bases respectively, with 9 bases between them. Germline assignment: CDR1 SGHRS and CDR2 YFSETQ. CDR3 region: CASSLASSTDTQYF. Here the CDR3 DNA reads TGCGCCAGCAGCCTCGCTAGTAGCACAGATACGCAGTATTTT.

CDR3 sequence: CASRSVRGQPQHF. The CDR3 DNA follows: TGTGCCAGCAGGTCGGTGAGGGGGCAGCCCCAGCATTTT. This rearrangement joins TRBV6-5 to TRBJ1-5; weak D call: TRBD1 (6 bases). This CDR3 is 13 amino acids long. V lost 6 bases, J lost 7 bases, and 13 bases lay in between. Germline V gives CDR1 MNHEY, CDR2 SVGAGI.

The chain is built from TRBV27 and TRBJ2-1; D is perhaps TRBD2 (5 bases). This CDR3 is built from 17 residues. CDR1 is MNHEY, CDR2 SMNVEV, per germline (reference sequence). Between the trimmed V and J ends, which lost 4 bases and 4 bases, there was a span of 20 bases. This CDR3 reads CASSSPLSSGLYNEQFF. The DNA for the CDR3 is TGTGCCAGCAGTTCACCTCTTTCCAGCGGCCTGTACAATGAGCAGTTCTTC.

This chain connects TRBV28 to TRBJ2-7; 9 positions agree with TRBD1. Per germline, CDR1 MDHEN and CDR2 SYDVKM. The CDR3 loop spans 14 amino acids. Trimming at V came to 6 bases and at J to 5 bases, leaving 8 bases not matched to a gene. Written as DNA, the CDR3 is TGTGCCAGCAGCCCTGGGACAGGGTTCAACGAGCAGTACTTC. Amino acid sequence: CASSPGTGFNEQYF.

The chain has TRBV2 and TRBJ1-2; the D is unclear. Germline V gene sequence: CDR1 SNHLY, CDR2 FYNNEI. This CDR3 spans 11 amino acids. V lost 7 bases, J lost 8 bases, and 11 bases lay in between. In DNA, the CDR3 is TGTGCCAGCACCGTCGGTAGCGGCTACACCTTC. Translation gives CASTVGSGYTF.

The V gene is TRBV28, the J gene TRBJ1-5; no clear D. The CDR3 is 19 residues long. Germline V CDR1 and CDR2: MDHEN, SYDVKM. V dropped 6 bases and J dropped 2 bases, with 26 bases sitting between them. CDR3 bases: TGTGCCAGCAGCCAACTTCCGTGGCTACGGAGCAAGGGCAATCAGCCCCAGCATTTT. Translated, it gives CASSQLPWLRSKGNQPQHF.

The count of this clone is one. The J gene is TRBJ1-5, the V gene TRBV9; D is undetermined. Germline loops: CDR1 SGDLS, CDR2 YYNGEE. CDR3 length: 15 amino acids. V was pared by 2 bases and J by 9 bases, with 18 bases between. The CDR3 sequence: CASSVGPQAYMPQHF. The CDR3 DNA follows: TGTGCCAGCAGCGTCGGTCCTCAGGCCTATATGCCCCAGCATTTT.

This clone was seen once. The gene calls are TRBV19 and TRBJ2-3; tentatively, D is TRBD2 (6 bases). The CDR3 sequence is 17 residues long. Germline V gene sequence: CDR1 LNHDA, CDR2 SQIVND (reference sequence). Trimming shortened V by 5 bases and J by 1 base, and 19 bases separated the two germline ends. For the CDR3, the DNA is TGTGCCAGTAGTCTCCAGGTCCAGCGGGTGGGCACAGATACGCAGTATTTT. Translating it yields CASSLQVQRVGTDTQYF.

The chain combines TRBV6-5 with TRBJ2-7; tentative D call: TRBD2 (6 bases). The CDR3 is 12 residues long. V gave up 8 bases and J gave up 4 bases, with 12 bases separating them. Germline CDR1 MNHEY, CDR2 SVGAGI. The CDR3 DNA reads as TGTGCCAGCGGGGGGAATCATTACGAGCAGTACTTC. Translation gives CASGGNHYEQYF.

This clone has more than one count but fewer than ten. The rearrangement links TRBV19 to TRBJ1-6; D is undetermined. This CDR3 is 14 amino acids long. Germline assignment: CDR1 LNHDA and CDR2 SQIVND (reference sequence). The V end was cut by 3 bases, the J end by 7 bases, with 10 bases between. The chain's CDR3 is CASSISAGNSPLHF. In DNA, the CDR3 is TGTGCCAGTAGTATCTCGGCGGGGAATTCACCCCTCCACTTT.